This T cell receptor (beta chain) was identified in a study of blood T cells in healthy people across ages. The second PCR ran roughly 6 to 12 cycles with a sample-barcoded 5' primer and J-beta primers. TCRdb analysed the 5' RACE reads with MiXCR anew, one entry per CDR3 protein. Among some 760,000 distinct CDR3 sequences listed, 20% to 25% were seen once. The sample holds a few counts of this clonotype. The CDR3 totals 14 residues. CDR1 DFQATT and CDR2 SNEGSKA come from the germline V gene (reference sequence). V gave up 5 bases and J gave up 1 base; unmatched junction bases: 2. These data were likewise used in another study, on T cells of mothers and their children.

The sequenced sample was blood. This receptor was identified in a boy younger than 18 in good health. The chain recombines TRBV20-1 with TRBJ2-1, with TRBD2 matching over 10 bases. CDR3 amino acids: CSAWTSGSYNEQFF. CDR3 in DNA: TGCAGTGCTTGGACTAGCGGATCCTACAATGAGCAGTTCTTC.